The 17 T cell receptor beta chains given below trace back to one sample, sequenced in a study of blood T cell repertoires in COVID-19. Generated by immunoSEQ multiplex PCR, the TCRdb table keeps only in-frame clones and is missing some. The data contain more than 90,000 clones, 60% to 85% of them seen just once; the ten biggest clones take up about 6.6%. The specimen sequenced was peripheral blood. All receptors derive from a man between 70 and 80 years old with acute or convalescent COVID-19.

This chain connects TRBV2 to TRBJ1-1; no definite D call. V dropped 4 bases and J dropped 1 base, with 13 bases sitting between them. The CDR3 runs 15 residues. Germline V lookup: CDR1 SNHLY, CDR2 FYNNEI. CDR3 loop: CASSARKRQNTEAFF. The CDR3 DNA reads TGTGCCAGCAGTGCAAGGAAGAGACAGAACACTGAAGCTTTCTTT.

V is TRBV5-1 and J is TRBJ1-1; TRBD1 agrees at 10 bases. This CDR3 has 20 amino acids. V lost 4 bases, J lost 0 bases, and 18 bases stayed unmatched. From germline, CDR1 is SGHRS and CDR2 YFSETQ. CDR3 sequence: CASSPEPKPRQGALNTEAFF. The CDR3 DNA reads TGCGCCAGCAGCCCCGAACCTAAACCCAGACAGGGGGCACTGAACACTGAAGCTTTCTTT.

The chain couples TRBV5-4 to TRBJ2-7, with 12 nucleotides matching TRBD2. Germline V CDR1 and CDR2: SGHNT, YYREEE (reference sequence). V lost 3 bases and J lost 4; bases outside the gene matches: 5. The CDR3 length is 15 residues. DNA for the CDR3: TGTGCCAGCAGCTCGACTAGCGGGGGCGAATACGAGCAGTACTTC. It is translated as CASSSTSGGEYEQYF.

The rearrangement joins TRBV4-2 to TRBJ2-7; D is unclear. Germline CDR1 LGHNA, CDR2 YNFKEQ. The CDR3 runs to 11 residues. The germline V and J ends were trimmed by 1 base and 7 bases, with 5 bases remaining between them. The CDR3 region is CASSQVKEQYF. Here the CDR3 DNA reads TGTGCCAGCAGCCAAGTAAAAGAGCAGTACTTC.

The rearrangement uses TRBV24-1 and TRBJ1-5; TRBD1 might be the D (6 bases). The V end was cut by 0 bases, the J end by 0 bases, with 23 bases between. From germline, CDR1 is KGHDR and CDR2 SFDVKD. The CDR3 sequence is 21 residues long. CDR3 DNA sequence: TGTGCCACCAGTGATTTGCCTCCTGGGGGCGGGGGGTCTGGTAGCAATCAGCCCCAGCATTTT. Encoded protein: CATSDLPPGGGGSGSNQPQHF.

The chain carries TRBV7-2 and TRBJ2-3, with 8 bases matching TRBD1. CDR1 is SGHTA, CDR2 FQGNSA, per germline. The CDR3 consists of 17 residues. After removal of 1 base from V and 6 bases from J, the junction contained 12 bases not matched to a gene. DNA of the CDR3: TGTGCCAGCAGCTTAGGTCCTGGCCTGACAGGGGCCGATACGCAGTATTTT. It codes for CASSLGPGLTGADTQYF.

CDR3 nucleotides: TGTGCCAGCAGCCAGACAGGGAACACCGGGGAGCTGTTTTTT. Its protein is CASSQTGNTGELFF. V usage is TRBV11-3 and J usage is TRBJ2-2, with D possibly being TRBD1 (6 bases). The length of the CDR3 is 14 residues. V shed 5 bases and J shed 1 base, with 8 bases lying between them. Germline CDR1 SGHNT, CDR2 YENEEA. The complete variable domain, with remaining parts taken from reference TRBV11-3 and TRBJ2-2, reads EAGVVQSPRYKIIEKKQPVAFWCNPISGHNTLYWYLQNLGQGPELLIRYENEEAVDDSQLPKDRFSAERLKGVDSTLKIQPAELGDSAVYLCASSQTGNTGELFFGEGSRLTVL.

V is TRBV27 and J is TRBJ1-1; TRBD1 agrees at 8 bases. The CDR3 has 16 residues. Germline V gives CDR1 MNHEY, CDR2 SMNVEV (reference sequence). V lost 5 bases, J lost 1 base, and 9 bases stayed unmatched. DNA of the CDR3: TGTGCCAGCAGTGCACTCTCCGGACAGGGGAACACTGAAGCTTTCTTT. As protein: CASSALSGQGNTEAFF.

V is TRBV6-6 and J is TRBJ1-5; perhaps TRBD1 as D (5 bases). V lost 6 bases and J lost 0, with 9 bases in between. The germline V gene has CDR1 MNHNY and CDR2 SVGAGI (reference sequence). This CDR3 has 14 amino acids. CDR3 nucleotides: TGTGCCAGCAGGGATCAGGGTAGCAATCAGCCCCAGCATTTT. This sequence encodes CASRDQGSNQPQHF.

The chain links TRBV18 to TRBJ1-2, with 12 positions matching TRBD1. The junction had 5 bases not matched to a gene; V was cut back by 3 bases and J by 12 bases. The length of the CDR3 is 13 residues. Per the germline V gene, CDR1 is KGHSH and CDR2 is LQKENI. In DNA, the CDR3 is TGTGCCAGCTCACCTGGGACAGGGGGCTTCGACACCTTC. Amino acids: CASSPGTGGFDTF.

V gene TRBV5-5 combines with J gene TRBJ2-3; no definite D call. V was pared by 0 bases and J by 4 bases, with 9 bases between. The CDR3 runs 14 residues. Germline loops: CDR1 SGHKS, CDR2 YYEKEE (reference sequence). The CDR3 is CASSLGPPADTQYF. CDR3 nucleotide sequence: TGTGCCAGCAGCTTGGGTCCTCCGGCAGATACGCAGTATTTT.

The rearrangement links TRBV11-2 to TRBJ2-1; D may be TRBD2 (5 bases). CDR1 SGHAT and CDR2 FQNNGV come from the germline V gene. This CDR3 spans 13 amino acids. V gave up 1 base and J gave up 8 bases, with 9 bases separating them. The CDR3 loop is CASSLGLSDEQFF. DNA of the CDR3: TGTGCCAGCAGCTTAGGACTATCAGATGAGCAGTTCTTC.

This clone was picked up one time. The chain links TRBV25-1 to TRBJ2-5; 9 bases are a match to TRBD2. CDR1 MGHDK and CDR2 SYGVNS come from the germline V gene. The CDR3 consists of 15 residues. After removal of 5 bases from V and 1 base from J, the junction contained 5 bases not matched to a gene. The CDR3 here is CASSPGTSFQETQYF. For the CDR3, the DNA is TGTGCCAGCAGTCCCGGGACTAGCTTCCAAGAGACCCAGTACTTC.

A few counts support this clone. The rearrangement links TRBV7-8 to TRBJ2-7; 7 bases map to TRBD1. CDR3 length equals 16 residues. Losses at the gene ends were 0 bases for V and 2 bases for J; bases not matched to a gene: 7. Germline CDR1 SGHVS, CDR2 FQNEAQ. The DNA for the CDR3 is TGTGCCAGCAGCTTAGCGCTACAGGGGACCCCCTACGAGCAGTACTTC. As protein: CASSLALQGTPYEQYF.

This clone was counted between two and nine times. The chain is built from TRBV28 and TRBJ2-3; 10 bases agree with TRBD2. V lost 4 bases to trimming and J lost 5 bases; unmatched junction nucleotides: 12. The CDR3 is made up of 17 amino acids. Germline V gene sequence: CDR1 MDHEN, CDR2 SYDVKM. The CDR3 loop is CASSSPPVAGGIDTQYF. The CDR3 DNA follows: TGTGCCAGCAGTTCTCCCCCCGTAGCGGGAGGAATAGATACGCAGTATTTT.

The chain links TRBV9 to TRBJ1-5, with D unclear. In germline, CDR1 is SGDLS, CDR2 YYNGEE. The CDR3 is 15 amino acids. Deletions cut 5 bases from V and 3 bases from J, with 15 bases between. CDR3 sequence: CASSSTENPNQPQHF. For the CDR3, the DNA is TGTGCCAGCAGTTCCACAGAGAACCCCAATCAGCCCCAGCATTTT.

The chain combines TRBV10-3 with TRBJ2-7; D gene uncertain. CDR3 length: 14 residues. Germline values: CDR1 ENHRY, CDR2 SYGVKD. With 0 bases removed from V and 2 bases from J, the gap between germline ends came to 8 bases. CDR3 DNA: TGTGCCATCAGTGAGTCAGTACAACCCTACGAGCAGTACTTC. Amino acid sequence: CAISESVQPYEQYF.